This T cell receptor beta chain was obtained from a study of a mutant IDH1 vaccine in newly diagnosed glioma. About the research overall: Patients were started on vaccination 4-6 weeks after radiotherapy alone, or with temozolomide cycles. Before enrollment, the patients had been treated with radiotherapy alone, temozolomide alone, or both together. Most of them had received both.

There are 17 residues in the CDR3. With 0 bases clipped from V and 4 bases from J, the junction kept 11 bases outside the gene matches. Per the germline V gene, CDR1 is LGHNA and CDR2 is YSLEER. Notes on this clone: Antigen specificity is unknown.

Indicated time point: week 47, end of study. With topical imiquimod, each dose of the vaccine consisted of 300 ug of mutant IDH1 20-mer peptide. Sequencing was performed with immunoSEQ multiplex PCR; in TCRdb, only in-frame clones are kept and a portion is missing. Here the sample spans over 30,000 clones, approximately 90% being singletons. Sequencing used PBMCs, obtained from a glioma patient whose treatment included an IDH1 peptide vaccine. The chain uses TRBV4-3 and TRBJ2-7, with 8 bases matching TRBD2. The TCR originated in a young woman with glioma. The CDR3, as DNA: TGCGCCAGCAGCCAAGATCGGGGAGCGGGGGTCACATACGAGCAGTACTTC. Amino acids: CASSQDRGAGVTYEQYF.